The subject of this entry is one TCR beta chain. Its specificity is unknown. The sample originates from a study of T cell responses to AZD1222 COVID-19 vaccine. Overall study results and limits: There were mostly white British donors and more females than males, and clonal diversity was possibly underestimated. After two AZD1222 doses, spike-specific TCR breadth and depth rose versus day 0.

Repertoires were generated with immunoSEQ multiplex PCR, while TCRdb's copy carries only in-frame clones and drops some. The sample shows about 70,000 clones, roughly 85% of them seen only once. This receptor was obtained from an adult in good health. This material consisted of peripheral blood, taken on day 0 of AZD1222 vaccination.

The CDR3 is CASSRRDRGQQYF. The CDR3 DNA reads as TGTGCCAGCAGTCGCCGGGACAGGGGTCAGCAGTACTTC. The chain combines TRBV6-5 with TRBJ2-7; 10 nucleotides line up with TRBD1. V trimming: 5 bases; J trimming: 8 bases; junction bases outside the gene matches: 6. The CDR3 is 13 amino acids. CDR1 is MNHEY and CDR2 is SVGAGI in the germline V gene.